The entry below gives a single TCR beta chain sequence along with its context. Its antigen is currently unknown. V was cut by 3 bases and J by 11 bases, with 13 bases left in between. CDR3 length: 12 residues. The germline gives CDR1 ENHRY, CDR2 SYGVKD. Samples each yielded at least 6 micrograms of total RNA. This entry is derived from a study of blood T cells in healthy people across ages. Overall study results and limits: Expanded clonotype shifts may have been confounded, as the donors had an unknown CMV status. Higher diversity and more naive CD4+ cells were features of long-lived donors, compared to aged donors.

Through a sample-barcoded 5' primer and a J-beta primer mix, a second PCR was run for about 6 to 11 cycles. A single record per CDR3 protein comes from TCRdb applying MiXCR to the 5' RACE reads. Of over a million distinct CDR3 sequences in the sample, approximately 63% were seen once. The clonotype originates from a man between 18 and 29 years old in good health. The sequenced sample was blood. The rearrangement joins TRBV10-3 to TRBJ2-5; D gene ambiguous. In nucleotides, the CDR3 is TGTGCCATCAGTGATCCCCGGGTTGAGCAGTACTTC. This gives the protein CAISDPRVEQYF.